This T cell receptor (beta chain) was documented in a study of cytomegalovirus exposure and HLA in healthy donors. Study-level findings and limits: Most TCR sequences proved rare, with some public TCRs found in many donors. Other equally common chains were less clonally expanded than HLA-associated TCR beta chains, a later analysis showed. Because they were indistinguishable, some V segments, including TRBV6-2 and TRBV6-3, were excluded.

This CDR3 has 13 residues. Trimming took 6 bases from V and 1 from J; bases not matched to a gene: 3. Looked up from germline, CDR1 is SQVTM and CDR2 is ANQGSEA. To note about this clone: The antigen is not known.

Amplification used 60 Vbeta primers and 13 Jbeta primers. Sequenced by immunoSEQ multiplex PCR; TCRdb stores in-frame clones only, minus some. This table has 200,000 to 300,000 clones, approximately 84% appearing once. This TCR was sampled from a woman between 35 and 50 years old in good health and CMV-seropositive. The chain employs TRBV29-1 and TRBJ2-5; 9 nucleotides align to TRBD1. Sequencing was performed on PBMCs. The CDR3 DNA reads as TGCAGCGTCGACAGGGGGGCCCAAGAGACCCAGTACTTC. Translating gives CSVDRGAQETQYF. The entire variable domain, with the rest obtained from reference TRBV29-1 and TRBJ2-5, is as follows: SAVISQKPSRDICQRGTSLTIQCQVDSQVTMMFWYRQQPGQSLTLIATANQGSEATYESGFVIDKFPISRPNLTFSTLTVSNMSPEDSSIYLCSVDRGAQETQYFGPGTRLLVL.